These T cell receptor beta chains were read from a single sample in a study of blood T cell repertoires in COVID-19. Libraries were prepared by immunoSEQ multiplex PCR; TCRdb keeps only in-frame clonotypes and omits some of them. The table lists roughly 240,000 clones, 80% to 90% of them singletons, with 0.87% in the top ten. The sample was PBMCs or T cells enriched from blood (not recorded which). Receptors originate from a man aged 50-59 years who had been exposed to COVID-19. Each CDR3 is given without its conserved first and last residue. The order of the fields is J gene, V gene, CDR3 protein.

J gene: TRBJ1-1
V gene: TRBV11-2
CDR3 protein: ASSLSGVNTEAF

J gene: TRBJ1-6
V gene: TRBV5-1
CDR3 protein: ASSLAGDASSPLH

J gene: TRBJ1-6
V gene: TRBV19
CDR3 protein: ASSLATGTYNSPLH

J gene: TRBJ1-1
V gene: TRBV10-3
CDR3 protein: AITPTTGTEAF

J gene: TRBJ1-1
V gene: TRBV19
CDR3 protein: ASSMLPTGGPAEAF

J gene: TRBJ1-3
V gene: TRBV28
CDR3 protein: ASSLLYREGNTIY

J gene: TRBJ1-1
V gene: TRBV28
CDR3 protein: ASNRFSNTEAF

J gene: TRBJ2-1
V gene: TRBV27
CDR3 protein: ASRSFLRQGRNNEQF

J gene: TRBJ1-3
V gene: TRBV4-1
CDR3 protein: ASSQVGRSGNTIY

J gene: TRBJ1-3
V gene: TRBV6-5
CDR3 protein: ASSYDIMSSGNTIY

J gene: TRBJ1-3
V gene: TRBV11-2
CDR3 protein: ASSLKGQGGNTIY

J gene: TRBJ1-5
V gene: TRBV5-5
CDR3 protein: ASSPRGDRGNQPQH

J gene: TRBJ2-1
V gene: TRBV11-1
CDR3 protein: ASSFGTSVVSEQF

J gene: TRBJ1-1
V gene: TRBV9
CDR3 protein: ASSVGAGIMNTEAF

J gene: TRBJ2-5
V gene: TRBV15
CDR3 protein: ATSRVLLRTSIWETQY

J gene: TRBJ1-5
V gene: TRBV15
CDR3 protein: ATSTVFQPQH

J gene: TRBJ1-1
V gene: TRBV7-8
CDR3 protein: ASSLSNRGRDTEAF

J gene: TRBJ1-2
V gene: TRBV5-6
CDR3 protein: ASSLDVRNYGYT

J gene: TRBJ1-3
V gene: TRBV30
CDR3 protein: AWSVRGSGNTIY

J gene: TRBJ2-2
V gene: TRBV9
CDR3 protein: ASSVGSLNTGELF

J gene: TRBJ2-5
V gene: TRBV5-1
CDR3 protein: ASSTPIVQETQY

J gene: TRBJ2-3
V gene: TRBV6-4
CDR3 protein: ASSSTAGTQY

J gene: TRBJ2-7
V gene: TRBV20-1
CDR3 protein: SASLGTFQY

J gene: TRBJ1-6
V gene: TRBV7-2
CDR3 protein: ASSAVPESPLH

J gene: TRBJ1-2
V gene: TRBV4-1
CDR3 protein: ASSQDRSGIFGGYT

J gene: TRBJ2-2
V gene: TRBV18
CDR3 protein: ASSPLASGGYTGELF